This passage covers 15 T cell receptor beta chains from one sample sequenced in a study of T cell changes during pregnancy in multiple sclerosis. Clones were read by immunoSEQ multiplex PCR, and TCRdb kept only the in-frame ones, dropping some. The data contain about 93,000 clones, under 95% of them singletons. The sequencing here drew on peripheral blood, taken before pregnancy. The receptors derive from a female donor with multiple sclerosis, enrolled in a pregnancy study.

The chain carries TRBV7-9 and TRBJ2-7, with D hard to call. The CDR3 is 14 amino acids. The germline gives CDR1 SEHNR, CDR2 FQNEAQ (reference sequence). The germline V and J ends were trimmed by 5 bases and 2 bases, with 13 bases remaining between them. In DNA form, the CDR3 reads TGTGCCAGCAGCCCGCTCCGGGTGGCCTACGAGCAGTACTTC. Translation: CASSPLRVAYEQYF. Using reference TRBV7-9 and TRBJ2-7 for the parts outside the CDR3, the full variable domain is DTGVSQNPRHKITKRGQNVTFRCDPISEHNRLYWYRQTLGQGPEFLTYFQNEAQLEKSRLLSDRFSAERPKGSFSTLEIQRTEQGDSAMYLCASSPLRVAYEQYFGPGTRLTVT.

This clone was observed a single time. The chain has TRBV7-9 and TRBJ1-2, with a tentative D call TRBD1 (6 bases). The CDR3 spans 16 residues. V was pared by 6 bases and J by 3 bases, with 20 bases between. Germline V gene data show CDR1 as SEHNR and CDR2 as FQNEAQ (reference sequence). CDR3 sequence: CASRRTLGAQDYGYTF. The CDR3 DNA follows: TGTGCCAGCAGGAGAACCCTGGGGGCGCAAGACTATGGCTACACCTTC.

The CDR3 bases are TGTGCCAGCAGCCTTGGCTCTGGACAGCAGACTCAGCCCCAGCATTTT. Translating it yields CASSLGSGQQTQPQHF. J is TRBJ1-5 and V is TRBV7-2, with D possibly matching TRBD1 (6 bases). This CDR3 has 16 residues. Germline CDR1 SGHTA, CDR2 FQGNSA. The V gene lost 5 bases and the J gene lost 6 bases, with 20 bases spanning the gap.

Only a few counts were recorded for this clone. The gene calls are TRBV9 and TRBJ1-6, with TRBD1 as a possible D gene (5 bases). V lost 0 bases and J lost 12, with 10 bases in between. The CDR3 spans 13 residues. Germline-derived CDR1 and CDR2 are SGDLS and YYNGEE. The CDR3 region is CASSVESGLPLHF. The CDR3 region has the DNA TGTGCCAGCAGCGTAGAGTCAGGGCTACCCCTCCACTTT.

The gene calls are TRBV6-1 and TRBJ2-1; 11 bases align to TRBD2. CDR1 and CDR2 from the germline V gene are MNHNS and SASEGT. V lost 7 bases, J lost 9 bases, and 5 bases stayed unmatched. CDR3 size: 13 residues. The CDR3 sequence is CASTLAGAGEQFF. Here the CDR3 DNA reads TGTGCCAGCACACTAGCGGGAGCGGGTGAGCAGTTCTTC.

This clone showed up just a few times. This chain connects TRBV5-4 to TRBJ1-1; possibly TRBD1 for D (5 bases). Germline values: CDR1 SGHNT, CDR2 YYREEE (reference sequence). The CDR3 sequence is 13 residues long. V gave up 4 bases and J gave up 1 base, with 8 bases separating them. CDR3 DNA sequence: TGTGCCAGCAGCGGACACTGGAACACTGAAGCTTTCTTT. Amino acids: CASSGHWNTEAFF.

This clone was counted a single time. The chain carries TRBV9 and TRBJ2-1; 8 bases line up with TRBD2. This CDR3 is built from 16 residues. V shed 4 bases and J 0 bases; nucleotides not matched to a gene: 6. CDR1 is SGDLS and CDR2 is YYNGEE in the germline V gene. Here the CDR3 DNA reads TGTGCCAGCAGCACCTCTAGCGGGCCCTCCTACAATGAGCAGTTCTTC. As protein: CASSTSSGPSYNEQFF.

The chain carries TRBV5-1 and TRBJ2-2; 10 nucleotides match TRBD1. J was trimmed by 3 bases and V by 4 bases; bases with no gene match: 6. The V gene's germline CDR1 is SGHRS and CDR2 YFSETQ. CDR3 size: 16 residues. The CDR3: CASSLGDRGHTGELFF. The DNA of the CDR3 is TGCGCCAGCAGCCTGGGGGACAGGGGCCACACCGGGGAGCTGTTTTTT.

CDR3 nucleotides: TGTGCCAGCAGCTTGCCGATAGACAATGAGCAGTTCTTC. Translation gives CASSLPIDNEQFF. This chain joins TRBV5-4 and TRBJ2-1; D call uncertain. The CDR3 covers 13 residues. The V gene lost 1 base and the J gene lost 5 bases, with 7 bases spanning the gap. Germline CDR1 is SGHNT and CDR2 is YYREEE (reference sequence).

The V gene is TRBV5-6, the J gene TRBJ2-7; possible D gene TRBD2, 5 bases. Trimming removed 1 base at V and 7 bases at J, with 21 bases between. Per the germline V gene, CDR1 is SGHDT and CDR2 is YYEEEE. The CDR3 is made up of 16 amino acids. CDR3 sequence: CASSLSEWDMREEQYF. In DNA form, the CDR3 reads TGTGCCAGCAGCTTGAGTGAATGGGATATGAGGGAAGAGCAGTACTTC.

The chain links TRBV15 to TRBJ2-7, with D possibly matching TRBD2 (6 bases). V was pared by 0 bases and J by 2 bases, with 8 bases between. Germline loops: CDR1 LNHNV, CDR2 YYDKDF (reference sequence). The CDR3 length is 14 residues. The CDR3 loop is CATSRDSGAYEQYF. The CDR3 DNA reads as TGTGCCACCAGCAGAGATTCGGGGGCCTACGAGCAGTACTTC.

The chain has TRBV6-5 and TRBJ1-1; TRBD1 agrees at 7 bases. With 2 bases clipped from V and 4 bases from J, the junction kept 4 bases outside the gene matches. The CDR3 covers 14 residues. In germline, CDR1 is MNHEY, CDR2 SVGAGI. CDR3 nucleotides: TGTGCCAGCAGTTACACAGGGACAGCCACTGAAGCTTTCTTT. Its protein is CASSYTGTATEAFF.

The genes are TRBV2 and TRBJ2-7; 7 nucleotides line up with TRBD1. J gave up 6 bases and V 6 bases, and 11 bases lay outside the gene matches. Per the germline V gene, CDR1 is SNHLY and CDR2 is FYNNEI. The CDR3 is made up of 14 amino acids. Here the CDR3 DNA reads TGTGCCAGCAGGGGTAACAGGGGCCTAAGCGAGCAGTACTTC. It translates to CASRGNRGLSEQYF.

The gene calls are TRBV5-1 and TRBJ1-6; 7 bases align to TRBD1. This CDR3 region has 15 residues. The ends lost 7 bases at V and 6 bases at J; junction bases unmatched: 10. Germline loops: CDR1 SGHRS, CDR2 YFSETQ. CDR3 protein: CASASTGSPNSPLHF. The DNA of the CDR3 is TGCGCCAGCGCCTCGACAGGGAGTCCTAATTCACCCCTCCACTTT.

The chain has TRBV18 and TRBJ2-2, with D perhaps matching TRBD1 (6 bases). The CDR3 has 16 amino acids. V was pared by 10 bases and J by 0 bases, with 18 bases between. Germline CDR1 KGHSH, CDR2 LQKENI. CDR3: CATTWDNPTNTGELFF. The CDR3 nucleotides are TGTGCCACCACCTGGGACAACCCTACGAACACCGGGGAGCTGTTTTTT.